The 13 T cell receptor beta chains given below trace back to one sample, sequenced in a study of blood T cells in healthy people across ages. Sample-barcoded 5' priming and a J-beta primer mix drove a second PCR of roughly 6 to 12 cycles. From the 5' RACE reads, TCRdb called clonotypes with MiXCR, one entry per CDR3 protein. The profile shows around 1,800,000 distinct CDR3 sequences, around 40% of them singletons. Specimen: blood. The receptors here all came from a human donor in good health.

The chain combines TRBV7-2 with TRBJ1-2; D not certain. The V and J ends lost 2 bases and 4 bases respectively, with 17 bases between them. Germline CDR1 is SGHTA and CDR2 is FQGNSA. The CDR3 spans 16 residues. The CDR3 reads CASSLYEGPEIYGYTF. CDR3 sequence (DNA): TGTGCCAGCAGCTTATACGAGGGCCCCGAAATCTATGGCTACACCTTC.

On this clonotype: A junction boundary mismatches the germline segment, possibly from a read error. The chain recombines TRBV7-2 with TRBJ2-7, with D hard to call. Germline loops: CDR1 SGHTA, CDR2 FQGNSA. This CDR3 comprises 13 residues. CDR3 DNA: TGTGTCAGCAGCTCTGACTTTGGTGGCGAGCAGTACTTC. It specifies CVSSSDFGGEQYF.

The chain uses TRBV5-1 and TRBJ2-3; D tentatively reads TRBD1 or TRBD2 (5 bases each). V gave up 2 bases and J gave up 2 bases, with 12 bases separating them. CDR3 length equals 15 residues. In germline, CDR1 is SGHRS, CDR2 YFSETQ. This CDR3 reads CASSFRDRSTDTQYF. The CDR3, as DNA: TGCGCCAGCAGCTTCCGGGACCGTTCCACAGATACGCAGTATTTT.

This sequence joins TRBV18 and TRBJ1-2; TRBD1 matches at 9 bases. The CDR3 has 14 amino acids. Trimming at V came to 5 bases and at J to 10 bases, leaving 11 bases not matched to a gene. Germline CDR1 is KGHSH and CDR2 is LQKENI. CDR3 nucleotides: TGTGCCAGCTCATTCGAGGGGACAGGGTTTCTCTACACCTTC. Its protein is CASSFEGTGFLYTF.

There are a few counts of this clonotype. The chain couples TRBV9 to TRBJ2-1, with 7 bases matching TRBD1. The CDR3 contains 16 residues. The germline V gene encodes CDR1 SGDLS and CDR2 YYNGEE. The J segment lost 2 bases and the V segment lost 0 bases, leaving 5 bases of the junction unmatched. CDR3 DNA sequence: TGTGCCAGCAGCGTAGCTCCCCAGGGGGCCTACAATGAGCAGTTCTTC. It is translated as CASSVAPQGAYNEQFF.

In its sample, this clonotype was seen a few times. V usage is TRBV4-1 and J usage is TRBJ2-1; D gene ambiguous. CDR3 length: 18 amino acids. V lost 1 base, J lost 0 bases, and 16 bases lay in between. Germline CDR1 MGHRA, CDR2 YSYEKL. CDR3 amino acids: CASSQGAFRVASYNEQFF. The CDR3 coding sequence is TGCGCCAGCAGCCAAGGGGCCTTTAGGGTCGCCTCCTACAATGAGCAGTTCTTC.

In its sample, this clonotype was seen a few times. The V and J genes are TRBV7-9 and TRBJ2-3; no definite D call. Germline CDR1 is SEHNR and CDR2 is FQNEAQ (reference sequence). V shed 1 base and J shed 6 bases, with 8 bases lying between them. This CDR3 contains 13 residues. CDR3 nucleotides: TGTGCCAGCAGCTTAGATGAAAACGATACGCAGTATTTT. Its protein product is CASSLDENDTQYF.

This clonotype was seen many times. The V gene is TRBV10-3, the J gene TRBJ2-7; D not resolved. The germline V gene has CDR1 ENHRY and CDR2 SYGVKD. The CDR3 has 12 amino acids. V lost 10 bases, J lost 2 bases, and 12 bases lay in between. CDR3 sequence (DNA): TGTGCCACCACAGACGGAGCCTACGAGCAGTACTTC. Amino acids: CATTDGAYEQYF.

Many counts were recorded for this clonotype. The chain recombines TRBV7-9 with TRBJ1-2, with 8 bases lining up with TRBD1. The CDR3 has 16 residues. V was pared by 2 bases and J by 0 bases, with 5 bases of the junction left unmatched. Germline values: CDR1 SEHNR, CDR2 FQNEAQ (reference sequence). CDR3 coding DNA: TGTGCCAGCAGCTTATATACAGGGGGAGCTAACTATGGCTACACCTTC. Its protein is CASSLYTGGANYGYTF.

This clonotype was observed a handful of times. The CDR3 bases are TGCGCCAGCAGCCAACCCGGGACCCCTAACTATGGCTACACCTTC. Translated: CASSQPGTPNYGYTF. This sequence joins TRBV4-3 and TRBJ1-2, with TRBD1 as a possible D gene (5 bases). Between the trimmed V and J ends, which lost 2 bases and 0 bases, there was a span of 10 bases. The germline V gene encodes CDR1 LGHNA and CDR2 YSLEER. The CDR3 extends over 15 amino acids.

The chain combines TRBV5-1 with TRBJ2-1; D gene uncertain. CDR1 and CDR2 (germline): SGHRS, YFSETQ. The CDR3 extends over 12 amino acids. V lost 3 bases to trimming and J lost 13 bases, with 14 bases between them. For the CDR3, the DNA is TGCGCCAGCAGCTCCTCCCGAGAGACCCAGTTCTTC. It yields the protein CASSSSRETQFF.

J is TRBJ2-1 and V is TRBV4-2; 7 bases are shared with TRBD2. V gave up 0 bases and J gave up 7 bases; unmatched junction bases: 6. This CDR3 comprises 15 residues. Germline CDR1 is LGHNA and CDR2 is YNFKEQ. The CDR3 DNA reads TGTGCCAGCAGCCAAGAAATGGGGGGGTTGAATGAGCAGTTCTTC. Translation gives CASSQEMGGLNEQFF.

This chain connects TRBV6-5 to TRBJ1-2; the match to TRBD1 covers 11 bases. Looked up from germline, CDR1 is MNHEY and CDR2 is SVGAGI. This CDR3 comprises 16 residues. The junction had 9 bases not matched to a gene; V was cut back by 5 bases and J by 4 bases. The CDR3 region is CASSQDRGHVGYGYTF. CDR3 nucleotides: TGTGCCAGCAGTCAGGACAGGGGGCATGTAGGCTATGGCTACACCTTC.